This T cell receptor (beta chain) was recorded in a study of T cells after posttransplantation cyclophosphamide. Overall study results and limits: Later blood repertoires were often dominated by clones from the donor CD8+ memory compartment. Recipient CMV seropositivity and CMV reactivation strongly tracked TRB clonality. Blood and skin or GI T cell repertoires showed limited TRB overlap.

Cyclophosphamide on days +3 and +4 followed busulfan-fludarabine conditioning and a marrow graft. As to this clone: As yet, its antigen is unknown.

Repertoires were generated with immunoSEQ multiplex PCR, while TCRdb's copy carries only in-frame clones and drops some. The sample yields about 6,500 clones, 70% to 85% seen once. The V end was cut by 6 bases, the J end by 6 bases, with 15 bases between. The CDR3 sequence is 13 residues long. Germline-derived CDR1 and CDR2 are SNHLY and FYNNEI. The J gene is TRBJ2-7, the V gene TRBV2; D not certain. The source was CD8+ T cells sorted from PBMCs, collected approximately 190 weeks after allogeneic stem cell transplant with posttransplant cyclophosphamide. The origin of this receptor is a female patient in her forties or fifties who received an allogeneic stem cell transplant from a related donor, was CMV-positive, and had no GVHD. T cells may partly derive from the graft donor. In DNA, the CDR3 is TGTGCCAGCAGCCAGGATCAGCAAGGCGAGCAGTACTTC. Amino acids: CASSQDQQGEQYF.